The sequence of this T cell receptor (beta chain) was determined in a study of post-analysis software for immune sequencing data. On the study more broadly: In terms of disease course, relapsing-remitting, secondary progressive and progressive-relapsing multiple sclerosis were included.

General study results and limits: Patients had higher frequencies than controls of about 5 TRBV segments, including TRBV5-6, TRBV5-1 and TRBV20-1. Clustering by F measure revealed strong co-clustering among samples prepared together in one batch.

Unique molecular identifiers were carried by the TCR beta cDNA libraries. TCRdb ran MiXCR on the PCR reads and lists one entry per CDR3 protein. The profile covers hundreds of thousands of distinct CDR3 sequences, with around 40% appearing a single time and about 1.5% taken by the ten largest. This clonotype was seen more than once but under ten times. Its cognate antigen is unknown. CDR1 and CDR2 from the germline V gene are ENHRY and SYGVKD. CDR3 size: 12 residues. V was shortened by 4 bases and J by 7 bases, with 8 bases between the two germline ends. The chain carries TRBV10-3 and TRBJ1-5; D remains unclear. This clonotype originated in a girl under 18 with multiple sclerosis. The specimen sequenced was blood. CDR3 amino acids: CAISVGVQPQHF. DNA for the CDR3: TGTGCCATCAGTGTTGGGGTCCAGCCCCAGCATTTT.